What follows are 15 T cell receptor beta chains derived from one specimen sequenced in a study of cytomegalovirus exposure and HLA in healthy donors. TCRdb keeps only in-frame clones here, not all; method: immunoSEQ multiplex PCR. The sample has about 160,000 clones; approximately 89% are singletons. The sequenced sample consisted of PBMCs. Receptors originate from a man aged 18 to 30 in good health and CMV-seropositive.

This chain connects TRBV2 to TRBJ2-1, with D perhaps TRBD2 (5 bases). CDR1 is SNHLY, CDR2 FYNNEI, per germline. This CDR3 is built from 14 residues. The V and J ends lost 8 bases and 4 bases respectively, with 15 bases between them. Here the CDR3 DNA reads TGTGCCAGCCACGGGGTAGTTCAATACAATGAGCAGTTCTTC. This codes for CASHGVVQYNEQFF. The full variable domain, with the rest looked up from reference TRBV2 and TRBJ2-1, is EPEVTQTPSHQVTQMGQEVILRCVPISNHLYFYWYRQILGQKVEFLVSFYNNEISEKSEIFDDQFSVERPDGSNFTLKIRSTKLEDSAMYFCASHGVVQYNEQFFGPGTRLTVL.

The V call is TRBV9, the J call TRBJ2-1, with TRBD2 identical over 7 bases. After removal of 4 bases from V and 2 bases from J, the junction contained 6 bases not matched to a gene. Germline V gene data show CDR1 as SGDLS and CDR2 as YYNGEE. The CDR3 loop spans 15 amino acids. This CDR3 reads CASSTGAGTYNEQFF. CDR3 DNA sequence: TGTGCCAGCAGCACAGGAGCGGGAACCTACAATGAGCAGTTCTTC.

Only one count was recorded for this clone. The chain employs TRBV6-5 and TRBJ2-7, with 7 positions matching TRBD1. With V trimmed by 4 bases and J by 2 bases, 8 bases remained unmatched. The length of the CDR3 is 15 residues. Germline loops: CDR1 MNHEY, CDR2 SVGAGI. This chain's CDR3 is CASSFYWTGTYEQYF. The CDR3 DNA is TGTGCCAGCAGTTTTTATTGGACAGGCACCTACGAGCAGTACTTC.

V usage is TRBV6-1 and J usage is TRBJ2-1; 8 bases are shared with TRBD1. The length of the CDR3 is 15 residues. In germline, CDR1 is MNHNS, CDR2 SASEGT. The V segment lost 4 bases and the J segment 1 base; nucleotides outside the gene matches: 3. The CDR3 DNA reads TGTGCCAGCAGTGTTGGACAGGGTTCCTACAATGAGCAGTTCTTC. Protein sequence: CASSVGQGSYNEQFF.

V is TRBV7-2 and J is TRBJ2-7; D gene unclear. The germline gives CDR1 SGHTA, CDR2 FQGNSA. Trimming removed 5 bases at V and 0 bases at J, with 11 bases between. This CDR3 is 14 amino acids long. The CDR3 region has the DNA TGTGCCAGCAGCGACGACTTCGTCTCCTACGAGCAGTACTTC. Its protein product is CASSDDFVSYEQYF.

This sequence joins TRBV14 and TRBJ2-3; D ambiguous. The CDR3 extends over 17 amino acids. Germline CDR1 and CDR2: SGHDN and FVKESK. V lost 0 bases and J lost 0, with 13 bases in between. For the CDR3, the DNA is TGTGCCAGCAGCCAAGATCCCCCCCGCGGCAGCACAGATACGCAGTATTTT. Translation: CASSQDPPRGSTDTQYF. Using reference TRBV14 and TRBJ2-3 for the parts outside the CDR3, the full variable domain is EAGVTQFPSHSVIEKGQTVTLRCDPISGHDNLYWYRRVMGKEIKFLLHFVKESKQDESGMPNNRFLAERTGGTYSTLKVQPAELEDSGVYFCASSQDPPRGSTDTQYFGPGTRLTVL.

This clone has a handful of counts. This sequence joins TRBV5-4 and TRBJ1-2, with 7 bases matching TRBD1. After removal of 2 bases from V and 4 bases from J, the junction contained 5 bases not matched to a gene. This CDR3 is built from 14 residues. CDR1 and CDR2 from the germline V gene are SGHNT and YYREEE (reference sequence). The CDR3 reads CASSFPGGLYGYTF. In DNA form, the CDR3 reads TGTGCCAGCAGCTTCCCAGGGGGACTCTATGGCTACACCTTC.

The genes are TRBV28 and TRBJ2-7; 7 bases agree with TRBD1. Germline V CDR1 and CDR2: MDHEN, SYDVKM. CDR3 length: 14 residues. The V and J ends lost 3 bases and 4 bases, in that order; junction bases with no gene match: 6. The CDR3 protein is CASSFPGQKYEQYF. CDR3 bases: TGTGCCAGCAGTTTTCCGGGACAGAAATACGAGCAGTACTTC. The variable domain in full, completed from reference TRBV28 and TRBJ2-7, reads DVKVTQSSRYLVKRTGEKVFLECVQDMDHENMFWYRQDPGLGLRLIYFSYDVKMKEKGDIPEGYSVSREKKERFSLILESASTNQTSMYLCASSFPGQKYEQYFGPGTRLTVT.

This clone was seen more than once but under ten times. The CDR3 bases are TGCAGTGCCACCGAAGGAGTATCTAAGTTCTTC. Residues: CSATEGVSKFF. The chain couples TRBV20-1 to TRBJ2-1, with unresolved D. Germline V gives CDR1 DFQATT, CDR2 SNEGSKA (reference sequence). With 6 bases removed from V and 14 bases from J, the gap between germline ends came to 17 bases. The CDR3 contains 11 residues.

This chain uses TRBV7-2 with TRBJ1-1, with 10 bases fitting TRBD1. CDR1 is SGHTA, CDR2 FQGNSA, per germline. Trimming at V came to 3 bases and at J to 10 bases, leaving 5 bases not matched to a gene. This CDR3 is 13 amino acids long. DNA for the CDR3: TGTGCCAGCAGCTTTAGGGACAGGGGTGGAGCTTTCTTT. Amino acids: CASSFRDRGGAFF.

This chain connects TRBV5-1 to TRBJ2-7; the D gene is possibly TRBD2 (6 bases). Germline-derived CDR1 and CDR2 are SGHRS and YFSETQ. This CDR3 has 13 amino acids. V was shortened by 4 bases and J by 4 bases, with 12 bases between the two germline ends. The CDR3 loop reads CASSPGTAYEQYF. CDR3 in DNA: TGCGCCAGCAGCCCGGGGACTGCTTACGAGCAGTACTTC. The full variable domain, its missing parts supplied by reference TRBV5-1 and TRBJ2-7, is KAGVTQTPRYLIKTRGQQVTLSCSPISGHRSVSWYQQTPGQGLQFLFEYFSETQRNKGNFPGRFSGRQFSNSRSEMNVSTLELGDSALYLCASSPGTAYEQYFGPGTRLTVT.

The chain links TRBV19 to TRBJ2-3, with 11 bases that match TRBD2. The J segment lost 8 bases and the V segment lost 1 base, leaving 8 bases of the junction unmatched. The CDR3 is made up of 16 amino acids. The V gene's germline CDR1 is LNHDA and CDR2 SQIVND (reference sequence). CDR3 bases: TGTGCCAGTAGTATAGTACCGGGACTAGCGGCTGCTACGCAGTATTTT. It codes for CASSIVPGLAAATQYF.

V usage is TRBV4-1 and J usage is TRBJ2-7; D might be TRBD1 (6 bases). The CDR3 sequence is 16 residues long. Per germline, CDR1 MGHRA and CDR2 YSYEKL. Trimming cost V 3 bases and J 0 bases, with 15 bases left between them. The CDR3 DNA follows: TGCGCCAGCAGCCACCTCGGACAGCGAAACTCCTACGAGCAGTACTTC. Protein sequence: CASSHLGQRNSYEQYF.

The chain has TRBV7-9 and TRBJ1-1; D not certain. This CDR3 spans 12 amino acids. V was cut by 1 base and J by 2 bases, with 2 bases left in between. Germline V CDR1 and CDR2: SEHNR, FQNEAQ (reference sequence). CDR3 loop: CASSLVNTEAFF. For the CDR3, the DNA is TGTGCCAGCAGCTTAGTAAACACTGAAGCTTTCTTT.

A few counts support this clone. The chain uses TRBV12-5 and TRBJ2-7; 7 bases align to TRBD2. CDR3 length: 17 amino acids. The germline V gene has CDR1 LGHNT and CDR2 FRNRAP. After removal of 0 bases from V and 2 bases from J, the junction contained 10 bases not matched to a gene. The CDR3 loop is CASGLVMWGGAPYEQYF. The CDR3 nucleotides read TGTGCTAGTGGTTTGGTAATGTGGGGAGGGGCCCCCTACGAGCAGTACTTC.